The 30 T cell receptor beta chains given below trace back to one sample, sequenced in a study of CD8 T cells in ankylosing spondylitis. TCRdb itself ran the 5' RACE reads through MiXCR, one entry per CDR3 protein. The sample lists fewer than 550,000 distinct CDR3 sequences, approximately 5.3% occurring once. Study findings and constraints: One TCR beta motif, made up of eight highly homologous variants, appeared characteristic of ankylosing spondylitis blood.

These receptors have no known antigen. The sample was blood, either unsorted or a sorted T cell fraction (not recorded which). Receptor source: a male donor with ankylosing spondylitis.

This clonotype appeared many times. The V call is TRBV4-2, the J call TRBJ2-5; 11 bases map to TRBD2. Germline loops: CDR1 LGHNA, CDR2 YNFKEQ. Losses at the gene ends were 8 bases for V and 5 bases for J; bases not matched to a gene: 19. There are 18 residues in the CDR3. The CDR3 coding sequence is TGTGCCAGCGCCTCGGTCCATATTAGCGGGAGGGGTACCGAGACCCAGTACTTC. Translation gives CASASVHISGRGTETQYF.

This clonotype showed up many times. The rearrangement joins TRBV12-5 to TRBJ2-5; 7 positions agree with TRBD1. The CDR3 consists of 14 residues. The V gene end was trimmed by 6 bases and the J gene end by 1 base; junction bases not matched to a gene: 5. Germline assignment: CDR1 LGHNT and CDR2 FRNRAP. This CDR3 reads CASGLQGPQETQYF. CDR3 bases: TGTGCTAGTGGACTACAGGGGCCCCAAGAGACCCAGTACTTC.

This clonotype was seen ten or more times. The rearrangement uses TRBV5-6 and TRBJ2-6; maybe TRBD1 (6 bases). The V gene's germline CDR1 is SGHDT and CDR2 YYEEEE. The CDR3 loop spans 17 amino acids. Trimming took 3 bases from V and 2 from J, leaving 15 bases between them. CDR3 bases: TGTGCCAGCAGCTGGTGGGGAAGGGGGACTGGGGCCAACGTCCTGACTTTC. Translation gives CASSWWGRGTGANVLTF.

This clonotype was detected a few times. V gene TRBV15 combines with J gene TRBJ2-3; TRBD1 or TRBD2 may be the D gene (7 bases each). The germline CDR1 and CDR2 sequences are LNHNV and YYDKDF (reference sequence). The V gene lost 6 bases and the J gene lost 3 bases, with 19 bases spanning the gap. The CDR3 spans 16 residues. The chain's CDR3 is CATRPAGGGWTDTQYF. DNA of the CDR3: TGTGCCACCAGGCCCGCAGGGGGGGGCTGGACAGATACGCAGTATTTT.

Comment on this clonotype: A much larger clone lies a single base off, so this may be a read error. This CDR3 is missing its conserved last phenylalanine or tryptophan, likely due to a read error. The chain is built from TRBV9 and TRBJ1-2, with 7 bases identical to TRBD1. CDR3 length equals 13 residues. CDR1 is SGDLS, CDR2 YYNGEE, per germline. Losses at the gene ends were 4 bases for V and 8 bases for J; bases not matched to a gene: 8. The CDR3 DNA reads TGTGCCAGCAGCCGACAGGGTCTAAGCGGCTACACCTCC. Translation: CASSRQGLSGYTS.

This clonotype was observed many times. The chain uses TRBV20-1 and TRBJ2-1, with a possible D match to TRBD2 (6 bases). V lost 3 bases and J lost 4, with 16 bases in between. The CDR3 length is 15 residues. Germline CDR1 is DFQATT and CDR2 is SNEGSKA (reference sequence). The CDR3 reads CSARVAAGLYNEQFF. CDR3 DNA sequence: TGCAGTGCTAGGGTAGCGGCCGGGCTGTACAATGAGCAGTTCTTC.

This clonotype turned up a few times. The V call is TRBV6-2 or TRBV6-3, the J call TRBJ2-3, with D possibly being TRBD1 (6 bases). The V end was cut by 6 bases, the J end by 3 bases, with 22 bases between. The CDR3 runs 17 residues. Germline V gene data show CDR1 as MNHEY and CDR2 as SVGEGT. Written as DNA, the CDR3 is TGTGCCAGCAGACCGCTCAGGGGAGATGGAAGGACAGATACGCAGTATTTT. Protein sequence: CASRPLRGDGRTDTQYF.

This clonotype has only a few counts. The rearrangement uses TRBV5-1 and TRBJ2-5; D not certain. V lost 3 bases and J lost 5, with 14 bases in between. Germline-derived CDR1 and CDR2 are SGHRS and YFSETQ. CDR3 length equals 14 residues. Here the CDR3 reads CASSSGRRRETQYF. The CDR3 bases are TGCGCCAGCAGCTCCGGAAGGCGCCGGGAGACCCAGTACTTC.

This clonotype showed up many times. J is TRBJ1-4 and V is TRBV20-1, with unresolved D. The germline V gene has CDR1 DFQATT and CDR2 SNEGSKA (reference sequence). The CDR3 loop spans 15 amino acids. The ends were cut back, 3 bases at V and 6 bases at J, with 17 bases in the middle. The CDR3 sequence: CSASSPSRNHEKLFF. CDR3 sequence (DNA): TGCAGTGCTAGTTCGCCGAGCCGTAACCATGAAAAACTGTTTTTT.

This clonotype was picked up many times. The V gene is TRBV24-1, the J gene TRBJ2-1, with 8 bases that match TRBD1. The trim removed 3 bases at V and 7 bases at J, leaving 4 bases unmatched. The CDR3 is 14 residues long. Germline V gives CDR1 KGHDR, CDR2 SFDVKD. For the CDR3, the DNA is TGTGCCACCAGTGATGAAACAGGGGGGAATGAGCAGTTCTTC. It specifies CATSDETGGNEQFF.

This clonotype came up many times. The chain joins TRBV12-3 or TRBV12-4 to TRBJ1-5; D perhaps matches TRBD1 (6 bases). CDR3 length: 18 residues. Between the trimmed V and J ends, which lost 6 bases and 0 bases, there was a span of 21 bases. In DNA form, the CDR3 reads TGTGCCAGCAGCCCCTCCGGAAGGGGGGCTTATAGCAATCAGCCCCAGCATTTT. Its translation is CASSPSGRGAYSNQPQHF.

Many counts were recorded for this clonotype. V and J are TRBV4-2 and TRBJ2-3, with 7 bases lining up with TRBD2. V trimming: 2 bases; J trimming: 0 bases; junction bases outside the gene matches: 8. Per the germline V gene, CDR1 is LGHNA and CDR2 is YNFKEQ. The CDR3 totals 17 residues. The CDR3 is CASSQMASGSSTDTQYF. The CDR3 DNA follows: TGTGCCAGCAGCCAAATGGCTAGCGGTTCTAGCACAGATACGCAGTATTTT.

This clonotype was seen many times. This CDR3 reads CASSFSAPNSPLHF. DNA of the CDR3: TGCGCCAGCAGCTTCAGTGCACCTAATTCACCCCTCCACTTT. This sequence joins TRBV5-1 and TRBJ1-6; unclear D gene. This CDR3 is built from 14 residues. Trimming pared 2 bases from V and 6 bases from J, leaving 9 bases between. Germline lookup yields CDR1 SGHRS and CDR2 YFSETQ.

Many counts were recorded for this clonotype. The chain links TRBV12-3 or TRBV12-4 to TRBJ2-7; possible D gene TRBD1, 5 bases. V was cut by 6 bases and J by 2 bases, with 11 bases left in between. The length of the CDR3 is 13 residues. The CDR3 is CASSLQVTYEQYF. The CDR3 region has the DNA TGTGCCAGCAGCTTACAGGTAACCTACGAGCAGTACTTC.

This clonotype has only a few counts. The chain links TRBV5-1 to TRBJ2-2, with D possibly TRBD1 on 6 matching bases. This CDR3 comprises 16 residues. The V end was cut by 5 bases, the J end by 2 bases, with 16 bases between. Germline values: CDR1 SGHRS, CDR2 YFSETQ. The CDR3 here is CASRAGTGQNTGELFF. The CDR3, as DNA: TGCGCCAGCAGAGCTGGAACGGGACAAAACACCGGGGAGCTGTTTTTT.

This clonotype came up many times. V gene TRBV12-3 or TRBV12-4 combines with J gene TRBJ1-1; D is unresolved. The ends were cut back, 1 base at V and 4 bases at J, with 10 bases in the middle. The CDR3 loop spans 14 amino acids. Here the CDR3 reads CASSLVLGSTEAFF. In DNA, the CDR3 is TGTGCCAGCAGTTTAGTATTGGGAAGCACTGAAGCTTTCTTT.

The V call is TRBV12-3 or TRBV12-4, the J call TRBJ2-2, with 7 nucleotides matching TRBD2. V was clipped by 11 bases and J by 0 bases; unmatched bases: 3. The CDR3 loop spans 13 amino acids. The CDR3: CAGRGTNTGELFF. CDR3 DNA sequence: TGTGCCGGGCGGGGGACGAACACCGGGGAGCTGTTTTTT.

This clonotype appeared many times. The chain uses TRBV20-1 and TRBJ2-7, with a tentative D call TRBD1 (6 bases). The V gene's germline CDR1 is DFQATT and CDR2 SNEGSKA (reference sequence). Trimming took 2 bases from V and 2 from J, leaving 10 bases between them. This CDR3 has 13 amino acids. The chain's CDR3 is CSARPTGPYEQYF. The CDR3 bases are TGCAGTGCTAGACCGACAGGTCCCTACGAGCAGTACTTC.

This clonotype has more than one count but fewer than ten. The chain recombines TRBV7-9 with TRBJ2-7; D may be TRBD1 (5 bases). Germline CDR1 and CDR2: SEHNR and FQNEAQ (reference sequence). This CDR3 spans 16 amino acids. V lost 4 bases and J 2 bases, leaving 18 bases between the germline ends. The CDR3 reads CASSSPSGQGAYEQYF. The CDR3 DNA reads as TGTGCCAGCAGCTCTCCTAGTGGCCAGGGTGCCTACGAGCAGTACTTC. The full variable domain, its missing parts supplied by reference TRBV7-9 and TRBJ2-7, is DTGVSQNPRHKITKRGQNVTFRCDPISEHNRLYWYRQTLGQGPEFLTYFQNEAQLEKSRLLSDRFSAERPKGSFSTLEIQRTEQGDSAMYLCASSSPSGQGAYEQYFGPGTRLTVT.

This clonotype has at least ten counts. V gene TRBV4-3 combines with J gene TRBJ1-1, with D hard to call. CDR3 length: 15 amino acids. V lost 0 bases, J lost 1 base, and 9 bases lay in between. CDR1 and CDR2 from the germline V gene are LGHNA and YSLEER. CDR3 protein: CASSQDWRANTEAFF. For the CDR3, the DNA is TGCGCCAGCAGCCAAGATTGGAGGGCGAACACTGAAGCTTTCTTT.

The rearrangement joins TRBV11-2 to TRBJ2-3, with 10 positions matching TRBD2. CDR1 is SGHAT and CDR2 is FQNNGV in the germline V gene. After removal of 2 bases from V and 3 bases from J, the junction contained 2 bases not matched to a gene. This CDR3 has 15 residues. CDR3 in amino acids: CASSLWGLATDTQYF. CDR3 nucleotide sequence: TGTGCCAGCAGCTTATGGGGACTAGCGACAGATACGCAGTATTTT.

This clonotype came up many times. The chain joins TRBV27 to TRBJ2-7, with D hard to call. This CDR3 comprises 13 residues. Germline lookup yields CDR1 MNHEY and CDR2 SMNVEV (reference sequence). V was cut by 5 bases and J by 2 bases, with 10 bases left in between. The CDR3 sequence is CASSPIAAYEQYF. Here the CDR3 DNA reads TGTGCCAGCAGTCCTATCGCGGCCTACGAGCAGTACTTC.

This clonotype was counted ten times or more. The CDR3 region is CASRRDSQETQYF. The CDR3 bases are TGCGCCAGCAGAAGGGACAGCCAAGAGACCCAGTACTTC. The V gene is TRBV5-1, the J gene TRBJ2-5, with 7 nucleotides matching TRBD1. CDR3 length: 13 amino acids. The germline CDR1 and CDR2 sequences are SGHRS and YFSETQ. After removal of 5 bases from V and 1 base from J, the junction contained 2 bases not matched to a gene. Full variable domain (missing parts from reference TRBV5-1 and TRBJ2-5): KAGVTQTPRYLIKTRGQQVTLSCSPISGHRSVSWYQQTPGQGLQFLFEYFSETQRNKGNFPGRFSGRQFSNSRSEMNVSTLELGDSALYLCASRRDSQETQYFGPGTRLLVL.

The rearrangement joins TRBV29-1 to TRBJ1-2; D remains unclear. The V end lost 7 bases, the J end lost 0 bases, and 15 bases lay between the germline ends. Germline-derived CDR1 and CDR2 are SQVTM and ANQGSEA. This CDR3 has 14 amino acids. In DNA, the CDR3 is TGCAGCGCCATAGGAACCGGGGCTAACTATGGCTACACCTTC. Amino acids: CSAIGTGANYGYTF.

This clonotype showed up many times. The chain is built from TRBV20-1 and TRBJ2-7, with TRBD2 identical over 9 bases. With 7 bases clipped from V and 1 base from J, the junction kept 5 bases outside the gene matches. Looked up from germline, CDR1 is DFQATT and CDR2 is SNEGSKA (reference sequence). This CDR3 comprises 13 residues. The CDR3 sequence is CSGEGLASYEQYF. In DNA form, the CDR3 reads TGCAGTGGCGAGGGACTAGCTTCCTACGAGCAGTACTTC.

This clonotype has at least ten counts. The chain employs TRBV5-1 and TRBJ2-7; TRBD2 matches 9 bases. Trimming took 0 bases from V and 4 from J; bases not matched to a gene: 5. CDR1 and CDR2 (germline): SGHRS, YFSETQ. CDR3 length: 15 amino acids. CDR3 DNA sequence: TGCGCCAGCAGCTTGGATGGGACTAGCACTTACGAGCAGTACTTC. As protein: CASSLDGTSTYEQYF.

This clonotype was seen repeatedly, ten times or more. The rearrangement joins TRBV20-1 to TRBJ1-5; no clear D gene. The CDR3 has 12 residues. V shed 6 bases and J shed 2 bases, with 8 bases lying between them. Germline V gene lookup returns CDR1 DFQATT and CDR2 SNEGSKA (reference sequence). As DNA, the CDR3 is TGCAGTGCAAAAACGGGCAATCAGCCCCAGCATTTT. This encodes CSAKTGNQPQHF.

This clonotype was recorded at least ten times. The rearrangement uses TRBV24-1 and TRBJ2-1; 7 bases match TRBD2. CDR1 and CDR2 from the germline V gene are KGHDR and SFDVKD. V lost 9 bases, J lost 7 bases, and 2 bases stayed unmatched. CDR3 size: 11 residues. CDR3 DNA sequence: TGTGCCACCGGGGGGGATAATGAGCAGTTCTTC. It encodes CATGGDNEQFF.

In its sample, this clonotype was seen a few times. This chain connects TRBV20-1 to TRBJ1-2, with 7 nucleotides matching TRBD1. Unmatched junction bases numbered 4, after V lost 5 bases and J lost 1 base. Germline assignment: CDR1 DFQATT and CDR2 SNEGSKA (reference sequence). This CDR3 spans 13 amino acids. The CDR3 spells CSARDSINYGYTF. CDR3 nucleotides: TGCAGTGCTCGGGACAGTATTAACTATGGCTACACCTTC.

This clonotype was counted many times. V usage is TRBV20-1 and J usage is TRBJ2-7; 9 bases align to TRBD2. With V trimmed by 5 bases and J by 0 bases, 8 bases remained unmatched. Germline V gene sequence: CDR1 DFQATT, CDR2 SNEGSKA (reference sequence). CDR3 length: 15 amino acids. The CDR3 region is CSAEGYSGSSYEQYF. The CDR3 DNA reads as TGCAGTGCTGAAGGCTATAGCGGGAGCTCCTACGAGCAGTACTTC.